This TCR beta chain comes out of a study of response to subunit inactivated influenza vaccine. TCRdb reprocessed the RT-PCR reads with MiXCR, giving one entry per CDR3 protein. This table holds 590,000 or so distinct CDR3 sequences, less than 15% found once. This clonotype has a handful of counts. Germline V CDR1 and CDR2: KGHDR, SFDVKD. The CDR3 runs to 16 residues. V lost 3 bases, J lost 5 bases, and 18 bases lay in between. This chain joins TRBV24-1 and TRBJ2-5; perhaps D is TRBD1 or TRBD2 (5 bases each). The sample consisted of PBMCs from blood, taken about 14 days before vaccination. The sequence derives from a man in his forties or fifties who received an inactivated influenza vaccine. The DNA for the CDR3 is TGTGCCACCAGTGATCCGGGACCGCAAGTCGGGGAGACCCAGTACTTC. Translated, it gives CATSDPGPQVGETQYF.